This T cell receptor beta chain was sequenced in a study of siplizumab effects on memory and regulatory T cells. The study's findings and limits: Unstimulated subsets captured only a minor fraction of alloreactive clones.

A word on this clone: As yet, its antigen is unknown.

The ends were cut back, 6 bases at V and 4 bases at J, with 10 bases in the middle. The germline gives CDR1 MNHEY, CDR2 SVGAGI. The length of the CDR3 is 13 residues. Libraries were prepared by immunoSEQ multiplex PCR; TCRdb keeps only in-frame clonotypes and omits some of them. The data hold some 100,000 clones, with 94% observed a single time. The V call is TRBV6-5, the J call TRBJ2-1; maybe TRBD2 (5 bases). This TCR came from a human donor in good health. Specimen: Tregs sorted from blood. As DNA, the CDR3 is TGTGCCAGCAGGGAGGAGGTGTACAATGAGCAGTTCTTC. Its protein is CASREEVYNEQFF.